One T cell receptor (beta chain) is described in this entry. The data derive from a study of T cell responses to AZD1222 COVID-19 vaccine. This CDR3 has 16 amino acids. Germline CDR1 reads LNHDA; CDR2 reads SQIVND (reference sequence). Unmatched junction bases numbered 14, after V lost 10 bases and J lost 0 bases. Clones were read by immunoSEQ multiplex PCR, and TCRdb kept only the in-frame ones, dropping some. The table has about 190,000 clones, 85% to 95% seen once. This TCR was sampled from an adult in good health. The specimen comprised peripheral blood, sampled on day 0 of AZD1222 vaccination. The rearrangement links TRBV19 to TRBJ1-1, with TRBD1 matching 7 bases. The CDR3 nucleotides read TGTGCCACCCTTACTGAACAGGGGCCGTTGAACACTGAAGCTTTCTTT. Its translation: CATLTEQGPLNTEAFF.